Presented here are 11 T cell receptor beta chains from one specimen sequenced in a study of CXCR3-negative and CXCR3-positive naive CD8 T cells. The authors prepared UMI-labeled TRB cDNA libraries by 5' RACE. TCRdb re-called the 5' RACE reads, yielding one record per CDR3 amino acid sequence without DNA. This repertoire includes fewer than 55,000 distinct CDR3 sequences. Source material: naive CXCR3- CD8+ T cells from blood. The subset here: CD45RO-CCR7+CD27+CD95- naive CD8+ T cells lacking CXCR3 (TNR3-). The source of these receptors is a human donor in good health. Some clones in this sample may be carry-over from other donors' samples.

The chain joins TRBV13 to TRBJ2-7; no DNA is available, so the TRBD2 call from TCRdb remains unchecked. CDR1 is PRHDT and CDR2 is FYEKMQ in the germline V gene (reference sequence). This CDR3 is built from 17 residues. The CDR3 is CASSPRTSGTWSYEQYF. The entire variable domain, with the rest obtained from reference TRBV13 and TRBJ2-7, is as follows: AAGVIQSPRHLIKEKRETATLKCYPIPRHDTVYWYQQGPGQDPQFLISFYEKMQSDKGSIPDRFSAQQFSDYHSELNMSSLELGDSALYFCASSPRTSGTWSYEQYFGPGTRLTVT.

V usage is TRBV20-1 and J usage is TRBJ2-1; TCRdb returns TRBD2, unconfirmable since there is no DNA. CDR1 and CDR2 (germline): DFQATT, SNEGSKA (reference sequence). The CDR3 spans 14 residues. CDR3 sequence reads: CSARWAGSDNEQFF.

This chain joins TRBV6-4 and TRBJ2-1; the D call of TRBD1 rests on TCRdb alone, since no DNA is present to check it. The CDR3 covers 13 residues. From germline, CDR1 is MRHNA and CDR2 SNTAGT. CDR3 protein: CASARDPYNEQFF.

This rearrangement joins TRBV29-1 to TRBJ2-4; TCRdb selects TRBD1, and the lack of DNA leaves this call unchecked. The CDR3 has 14 residues. Per the germline V gene, CDR1 is SQVTM and CDR2 is ANQGSEA. CDR3 sequence reads: CSVVTGAGENIQYF.

This sequence joins TRBV7-6 and TRBJ2-7; TCRdb selects TRBD1, and the lack of DNA leaves this call unchecked. The CDR3 sequence is 14 residues long. The germline CDR1 and CDR2 sequences are SGHVS and FNYEAQ. The CDR3 is CASSSHPTGVEQYF.

The chain combines TRBV5-1 with TRBJ2-1; TCRdb's assignment of TRBD1 cannot be checked, as there is no DNA. Germline lookup yields CDR1 SGHRS and CDR2 YFSETQ. The CDR3 extends over 15 amino acids. CDR3 residues: CASSLVAGANNEQFF.

The V gene is TRBV20-1, the J gene TRBJ2-7; TCRdb indicates TRBD1, and absent DNA this call remains unverified. Germline V gene lookup returns CDR1 DFQATT and CDR2 SNEGSKA (reference sequence). The CDR3 consists of 14 residues. CDR3 sequence reads: CSARPPRGSYEQYF.

Here the CDR3 reads CASGAGSSARHEQYF. The V and J genes are TRBV28 and TRBJ2-7; TCRdb's D call, TRBD1, is unchecked because there is no DNA. The CDR3 sequence is 15 residues long. Looked up from germline, CDR1 is MDHEN and CDR2 is SYDVKM.

V and J are TRBV5-5 and TRBJ2-7. CDR3 length equals 14 residues. From germline, CDR1 is SGHKS and CDR2 YYEKEE (reference sequence). The CDR3 loop is CASSSPGDSYEQYF. The full variable domain, rest sourced from reference TRBV5-5 and TRBJ2-7, is DAGVTQSPTHLIKTRGQQVTLRCSPISGHKSVSWYQQVLGQGPQFIFQYYEKEERGRGNFPDRFSARQFPNYSSELNVNALLLGDSALYLCASSSPGDSYEQYFGPGTRLTVT.

V usage is TRBV4-2 and J usage is TRBJ1-5. The CDR3 totals 12 residues. In germline, CDR1 is LGHNA, CDR2 YNFKEQ. The CDR3 sequence: CASGEGNQPQHF.

This sequence joins TRBV7-8 and TRBJ2-7; the TCRdb D gene call, TRBD2, has no DNA to confirm it. CDR3 size: 16 residues. Germline CDR1 SGHVS, CDR2 FQNEAQ. The CDR3 spells CASSTTLAEYAYEQYF.